This T cell receptor (beta chain) was found in a study of T cell responses to AZD1222 COVID-19 vaccine. Study conclusions and caveats: Repertoires in all cases were sampled only once the peak T cell response had passed. Donor demographics were predominantly white British with a female majority; clonal diversity may be underestimated. Spike-specific TCR breadth rose after two AZD1222 doses, and depth rose as well. Regions 160-218 and 743-854 held dominance among vaccine-associated CD4 TCRs, which spanned spike.

Sequencing was performed with immunoSEQ multiplex PCR; in TCRdb, only in-frame clones are kept and a portion is missing. The table lists 200,000 to 250,000 clones, just over 90% of them singletons. About this clone: Its antigen is unknown.

Germline assignment: CDR1 LNHDA and CDR2 SQIVND (reference sequence). The CDR3 runs 13 residues. Trimming cost V 5 bases and J 4 bases; bases outside gene matches: 4. The sequencing here drew on peripheral blood, taken on day 0 of MenACWY control vaccination. The TCR originated in an adult in good health. V is TRBV19 and J is TRBJ1-2, with TRBD1 matching 7 bases. The CDR3, as DNA: TGTGCCAGTAGTTCGACAGGGAGCTATGGCTACACCTTC. This translates into CASSSTGSYGYTF.